The clone carrying this TCR beta chain was counted a single time. This sample was taken from a study of cytomegalovirus exposure and HLA in healthy donors. The PCR made use of 60 Vbeta and 13 Jbeta primers. Sequencing used immunoSEQ multiplex PCR; TCRdb keeps in-frame clones, though not all of them. There are 120,000 or so clones in the sample; approximately 78% occur only once, and about 1.8% lies in the top ten. This TCR derives from a man aged 35 to 55 in good health and CMV-seronegative. What was sequenced was PBMCs.

The CDR3 sequence is CASSAHRQGMNTEAFF. The CDR3 DNA sequence: TGTGCCAGTAGTGCTCACCGACAGGGGATGAACACTGAAGCTTTCTTT. The chain combines TRBV19 with TRBJ1-1, with 8 bases fitting TRBD1. CDR1 and CDR2 (germline): LNHDA, SQIVND (reference sequence). CDR3 size: 16 residues. V trimming: 5 bases; J trimming: 0 bases; junction bases outside the gene matches: 8.